The 8 T cell receptor beta chains reported below all come from one sample, sequenced in a study of blood T cell repertoires in COVID-19 (dated by TCRdb to 2020 to 2021). Preparation of the library involved the immunoSEQ multiplex PCR assay. This immuneACCESS table, as held by TCRdb, lists in-frame sequences with V and J called but not all clones. Of the missing ones, under half trace to an unresolved V gene in checked studies; the others have no known cause. The sample table lists roughly 83,000 clones, about 88% of them with a count of one. The top ten constitute about 7.8% of the sample. The specimen was peripheral blood. All receptors come from a man of 80 years or more with active or convalescent COVID-19.

The rearrangement links TRBV6-6 to TRBJ1-2, with TRBD1 as a possible D gene (6 bases). V lost 7 bases, J lost 5 bases, and 20 bases lay in between. CDR1 and CDR2 from the germline V gene are MNHNY and SVGAGI (reference sequence). The CDR3 is made up of 15 amino acids. The CDR3 is CASNAGARGGYGYTF. CDR3 nucleotide sequence: TGTGCCAGCAACGCAGGGGCTCGGGGGGGTTATGGCTACACCTTC.

The chain combines TRBV27 with TRBJ2-5; 11 bases are a match to TRBD1. The length of the CDR3 is 17 residues. The germline CDR1 and CDR2 sequences are MNHEY and SMNVEV (reference sequence). V lost 6 bases and J lost 6; bases outside the gene matches: 15. The CDR3 spells CASSDGGQGVPWKTQYF. In DNA, the CDR3 is TGTGCCAGCAGCGACGGGGGACAGGGGGTACCCTGGAAGACCCAGTACTTC.

The chain combines TRBV11-2 with TRBJ2-1; no clear D. Trimming shortened V by 1 base and J by 6 bases, and 13 bases separated the two germline ends. Germline-derived CDR1 and CDR2 are SGHAT and FQNNGV. This CDR3 is 15 amino acids long. DNA of the CDR3: TGTGCCAGCAGCTTAGGGAGTGTCCCCCTCAATGAGCAGTTCTTC. Its translation: CASSLGSVPLNEQFF.

The sample holds one count of this clone. The chain combines TRBV5-4 with TRBJ2-5; possibly TRBD1 for D (6 bases). Trimming left V 0 bases short and J 5 bases short, with 14 bases between. The CDR3 has 15 amino acids. Germline CDR1 SGHNT, CDR2 YYREEE (reference sequence). The CDR3 region has the DNA TGTGCCAGCAGCTTGGTATGGGACACAGGGGAGACCCAGTACTTC. The encoded protein is CASSLVWDTGETQYF.

The chain recombines TRBV3-1 (or the pseudogene TRBV3-2) with TRBJ2-3; D is possibly TRBD2 (7 bases). In germline, CDR1 is LGHDT, CDR2 YNNKEL (reference sequence). This CDR3 is built from 14 residues. Trimming left V 4 bases short and J 4 bases short, with 12 bases between. The CDR3 DNA reads as TGTGCCAGCAGCCCGTCGGGGGGCGCAGATACGCAGTATTTT. This gives the protein CASSPSGGADTQYF.

This clone was observed once. This chain uses TRBV7-9 with TRBJ2-5; the D is unclear. The V end lost 5 bases, the J end lost 4 bases, and 11 bases lay between the germline ends. The CDR3 extends over 13 amino acids. Germline V lookup: CDR1 SEHNR, CDR2 FQNEAQ (reference sequence). The CDR3 reads CASSTNTVETQYF. The CDR3 bases are TGTGCCAGCAGCACGAACACAGTAGAGACCCAGTACTTC.

CDR3 amino acids: CASSRERTSRYTDTQYF. CDR3 DNA sequence: TGTGCCAGCAGCCGAGAAAGGACTAGCCGTTACACAGATACGCAGTATTTT. This chain joins TRBV5-6 and TRBJ2-3; 8 bases match TRBD2. CDR3 size: 17 residues. V trimming: 4 bases; J trimming: 2 bases; junction bases outside the gene matches: 12. Germline V gene sequence: CDR1 SGHDT, CDR2 YYEEEE.

V and J are TRBV14 and TRBJ2-2, with D perhaps matching TRBD2 (5 bases). The CDR3 is 16 residues long. V was trimmed by 1 base and J by 3 bases, leaving 12 bases between them. Per germline, CDR1 SGHDN and CDR2 FVKESK. The CDR3 DNA reads TGTGCCAGCAGCCAAGTAGGTAGCGAATACACCGGGGAGCTGTTTTTT. This codes for CASSQVGSEYTGELFF.